This is a list of T cell receptor beta chains from one sample in a study of blood T cell repertoires in COVID-19. Here immunoSEQ multiplex PCR was the method, and the copy in TCRdb shows in-frame clones only, minus some. The profile shows 150,000 to 250,000 clones, 75% to 85% of them singletons. The sample was PBMCs or T cells enriched from blood (not recorded which). The receptors here all came from a man aged 40-49 years who had recovered from COVID-19. Each CDR3 is given with its conserved first and last residue. The D gene is left open where the match is weak. Expanded clones are given a class, and other clones once, few, many or no size at all.

j_call clone_size v_call d_call cdr3_aa cdr3_nt
TRBJ2-1 . TRBV5-1 TRBD2 CASSLAGLAGAGGEQFF TGCGCCAGCAGCTTGGCCGGGCTAGCGGGAGCCGGGGGGGAGCAGTTCTTC
TRBJ2-2 . TRBV9 TRBD2 CASSALAGGSTGELFF TGTGCCAGCAGCGCCCTAGCGGGAGGAAGTACCGGGGAGCTGTTTTTT
TRBJ2-5 . TRBV5-5 . CASSLREPQETQYF TGTGCCAGCAGCTTGCGGGAGCCCCAGGAGACCCAGTACTTC
TRBJ1-1 . TRBV18 . CASSVSAGTSLQAFF TGTGCCAGCTCGGTCAGCGCCGGGACATCACTACAAGCTTTCTTT
TRBJ2-7 . TRBV27 TRBD2 CASRRTSGSPYEQYF TGTGCCAGCAGGAGGACTAGCGGGAGCCCCTACGAGCAGTACTTC
TRBJ2-2 . TRBV28 TRBD2 CASPKAGTSGRLLGTGELFF TGTGCCAGTCCAAAAGCCGGGACTAGCGGGAGGTTATTGGGCACCGGGGAGCTGTTTTTT
TRBJ1-2 . TRBV14 . CASSQERGGEWGYGYTF TGTGCCAGCAGCCAAGAGAGGGGAGGGGAATGGGGCTATGGCTACACCTTC
TRBJ1-2 . TRBV19 . CASSVGIREGNYGYTF TGTGCCAGTAGTGTTGGTATCAGGGAGGGGAACTATGGCTACACCTTC
TRBJ1-1 . TRBV7-2 . CASSLTRNTEAFF TGTGCCAGCAGCTTAACCAGGAACACTGAAGCTTTCTTT
TRBJ2-2 . TRBV9 . CASSEFGRFDGELFF TGTGCCAGCAGCGAGTTCGGGAGATTTGACGGGGAGCTGTTTTTT
TRBJ2-1 . TRBV7-3 TRBD2 CASRAGADYNEQFF TGTGCCAGTAGAGCGGGAGCAGACTACAATGAGCAGTTCTTC
TRBJ1-2 few TRBV18 TRBD1 CASSPYTGGAYGYTF TGTGCCAGCTCACCATATACAGGGGGCGCGTATGGCTACACCTTC